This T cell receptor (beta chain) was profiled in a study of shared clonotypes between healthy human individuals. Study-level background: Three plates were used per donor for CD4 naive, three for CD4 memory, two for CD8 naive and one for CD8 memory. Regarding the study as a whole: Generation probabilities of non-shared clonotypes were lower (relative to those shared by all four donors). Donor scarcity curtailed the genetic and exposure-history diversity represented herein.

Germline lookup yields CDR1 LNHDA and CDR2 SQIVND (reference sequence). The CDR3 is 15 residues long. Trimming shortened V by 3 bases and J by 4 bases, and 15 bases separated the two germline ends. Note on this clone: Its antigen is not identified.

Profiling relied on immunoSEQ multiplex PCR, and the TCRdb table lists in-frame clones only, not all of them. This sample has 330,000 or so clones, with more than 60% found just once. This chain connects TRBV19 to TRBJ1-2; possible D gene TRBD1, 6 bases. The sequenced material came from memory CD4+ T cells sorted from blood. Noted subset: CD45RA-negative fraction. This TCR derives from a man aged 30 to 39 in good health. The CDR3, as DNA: TGTGCCAGTAGTATTGGTGGGGGCTGGAGCTATGGCTACACCTTC. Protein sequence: CASSIGGGWSYGYTF.